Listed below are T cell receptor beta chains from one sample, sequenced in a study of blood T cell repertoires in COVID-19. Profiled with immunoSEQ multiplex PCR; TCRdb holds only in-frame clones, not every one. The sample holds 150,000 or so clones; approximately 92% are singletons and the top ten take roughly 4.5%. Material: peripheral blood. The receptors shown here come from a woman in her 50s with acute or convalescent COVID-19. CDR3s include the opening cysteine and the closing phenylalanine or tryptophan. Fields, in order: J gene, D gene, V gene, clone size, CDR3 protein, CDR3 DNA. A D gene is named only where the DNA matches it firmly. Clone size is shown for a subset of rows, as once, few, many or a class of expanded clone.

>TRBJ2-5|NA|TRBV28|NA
CASSRRGYGETQYF
TGTGCCAGCAGTCGTAGGGGGTATGGGGAGACCCAGTACTTC
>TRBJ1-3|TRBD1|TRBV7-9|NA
CASSLTGTGGDSGNTIYF
TGTGCCAGCAGCTTAACCGGGACAGGGGGTGACTCTGGAAACACCATATATTTT
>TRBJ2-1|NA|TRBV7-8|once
CASSSGGGNEQFF
TGTGCCAGCAGCTCCGGAGGAGGTAATGAGCAGTTCTTC
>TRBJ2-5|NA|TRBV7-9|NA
CASSFFQETQYF
TGTGCCAGCAGCTTCTTCCAAGAGACCCAGTACTTC
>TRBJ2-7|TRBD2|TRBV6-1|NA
CASSDTGGRKQYF
TGTGCCAGCAGTGACACCGGCGGGAGAAAGCAGTACTTC
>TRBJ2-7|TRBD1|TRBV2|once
CASGRDRDSYEQYF
TGTGCCAGCGGACGGGACAGGGACTCCTACGAGCAGTACTTC
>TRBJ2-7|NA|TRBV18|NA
CASSPSYRVYEQYF
TGTGCCAGCTCACCATCCTACAGGGTCTACGAGCAGTACTTC
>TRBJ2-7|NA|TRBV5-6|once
CASSSSVYEQYF
TGTGCCAGCAGCTCTAGCGTCTACGAGCAGTACTTC
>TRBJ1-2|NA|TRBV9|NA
CASSQERLTGGYTF
TGTGCCAGCAGCCAAGAAAGACTCACCGGCGGCTACACCTTC
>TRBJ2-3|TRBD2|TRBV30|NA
CAWSGLAGQTSTDTQYF
TGTGCCTGGAGTGGGCTAGCGGGGCAGACTAGCACAGATACGCAGTATTTT
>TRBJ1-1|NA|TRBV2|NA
CASKAERVQNTEAFF
TGTGCCAGCAAAGCGGAACGGGTCCAGAACACTGAAGCTTTCTTT
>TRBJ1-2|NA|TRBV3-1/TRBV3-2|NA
CASSRSGIGYTF
TGTGCCAGCAGCCGCTCGGGGATTGGCTACACCTTC
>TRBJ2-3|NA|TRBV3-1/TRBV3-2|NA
CASSQAVLALDTQYF
TGTGCCAGCAGCCAAGCCGTTCTAGCGTTAGATACGCAGTATTTT
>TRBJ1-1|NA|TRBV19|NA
CASSPGINTEAFF
TGTGCCAGTAGTCCAGGGATCAACACTGAAGCTTTCTTT
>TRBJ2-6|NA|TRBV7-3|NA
CASRLTGANVLTF
TGTGCCAGCAGGCTAACTGGGGCCAACGTCCTGACTTTC
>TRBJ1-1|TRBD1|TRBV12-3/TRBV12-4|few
CASSLGQGAFF
TGTGCCAGCAGTTTGGGACAGGGGGCTTTCTTT
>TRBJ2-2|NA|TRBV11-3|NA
CASSLALNTGELFF
TGTGCCAGCAGCTTAGCCCTGAACACCGGGGAGCTGTTTTTT
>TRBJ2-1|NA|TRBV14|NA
CASSQVGWTVEQFF
TGTGCCAGCAGCCAAGTGGGGTGGACAGTTGAGCAGTTCTTC
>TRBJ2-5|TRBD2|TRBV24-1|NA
CATSGPAGTSPETQYF
TGTGCCACCAGTGGCCCTGCCGGGACTAGCCCTGAGACCCAGTACTTC
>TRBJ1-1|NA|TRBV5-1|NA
CASSLAVAGGRNTEAFF
TGCGCCAGCAGCTTGGCAGTGGCCGGAGGCCGGAACACTGAAGCTTTCTTT
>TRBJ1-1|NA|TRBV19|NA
CASSIDELVAGDGTEAFF
TGTGCCAGTAGTATAGATGAGTTGGTGGCAGGGGACGGAACTGAAGCTTTCTTT
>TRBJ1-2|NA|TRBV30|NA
CAWSVLSGAGGYTF
TGTGCCTGGAGTGTACTCTCAGGGGCAGGGGGCTACACCTTC
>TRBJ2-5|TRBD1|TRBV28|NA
CASSDRGSETQYF
TGTGCCAGCAGCGACAGGGGTAGCGAGACCCAGTACTTC